This passage covers 22 T cell receptor beta chains from one sample sequenced in a study of blood T cells in healthy people across ages. It was with a sample-barcoded 5' primer and a J-beta primer mix that a second PCR of roughly 7 to 12 cycles was run. TCRdb re-derived calls from the 5' RACE reads in MiXCR, one entry per CDR3 protein. The sample includes 600,000 to 1,000,000 distinct CDR3 sequences, about 25% of them seen just once. The same data also went into a second study, on T cells of mothers and their children.

The source material was blood. Receptors were obtained from a boy aged 5-17 years in good health.

The V gene is TRBV5-6, the J gene TRBJ2-5; 11 positions agree with TRBD2. The CDR3 length is 16 residues. The V gene's germline CDR1 is SGHDT and CDR2 YYEEEE. After removal of 0 bases from V and 7 bases from J, the junction contained 8 bases not matched to a gene. CDR3 bases: TGTGCCAGCAGCTTGGAGGGACTAGCGGTTATCGGGACCCAGTACTTC. Translated, it gives CASSLEGLAVIGTQYF.

V gene TRBV28 combines with J gene TRBJ1-2; no reliable D call. Germline V lookup: CDR1 MDHEN, CDR2 SYDVKM. The CDR3 runs to 16 residues. V was pared by 5 bases and J by 2 bases, with 18 bases between. CDR3: CASSPFQTRRNYGYTF. DNA for the CDR3: TGTGCCAGCAGTCCCTTCCAAACCAGGAGAAACTATGGCTACACCTTC.

The V gene is TRBV20-1, the J gene TRBJ2-7; D is undetermined. Trimming removed 3 bases at V and 6 bases at J, with 15 bases between. The CDR3 extends over 13 amino acids. Germline V CDR1 and CDR2: DFQATT, SNEGSKA (reference sequence). The CDR3 loop is CSASGRLESEQYF. The CDR3 DNA sequence: TGCAGTGCTAGCGGCCGTCTCGAGAGCGAGCAGTACTTC.

The rearrangement uses TRBV11-1 and TRBJ2-1; D gene unclear. Germline V gene sequence: CDR1 SGHAT, CDR2 FQDESV (reference sequence). The CDR3 consists of 17 residues. V dropped 2 bases and J dropped 2 bases, with 16 bases sitting between them. The CDR3 spells CASSLLVRRLTYNEQFF. The CDR3 bases are TGTGCCAGCAGCTTACTGGTCCGGCGCTTGACCTACAATGAGCAGTTCTTC.

This clonotype has more than one count but fewer than ten. The chain carries TRBV28 and TRBJ2-3; TRBD2 aligns across 14 bases. The V gene's germline CDR1 is MDHEN and CDR2 SYDVKM. V lost 6 bases to trimming and J lost 4 bases; unmatched junction nucleotides: 6. There are 16 residues in the CDR3. The CDR3 DNA follows: TGTGCCAGCAGCTCCCCGGGACTAGCGGGAGCAGATACGCAGTATTTT. Translated, it gives CASSSPGLAGADTQYF.

As for this clonotype: Compared with germline, one end of the junction differs, possibly owing to a read error. The V and J genes are TRBV2 and TRBJ1-3, with D perhaps matching TRBD1 (5 bases). The CDR3 extends over 15 amino acids. Germline V gives CDR1 SNHLY, CDR2 FYNNEI. CDR3 in amino acids: CASSPKGPSRNTIYF. Here the CDR3 DNA reads TGTGCCAGCAGTCCGAAGGGGCCCTCTAGAAACACCATATATTTT.

J is TRBJ2-7 and V is TRBV19; 7 bases are shared with TRBD1. The CDR3 has 14 residues. The V segment lost 2 bases and the J segment 0 bases; nucleotides outside the gene matches: 1. Germline CDR1 LNHDA, CDR2 SQIVND (reference sequence). The CDR3 region is CASSIRDSSYEQYF. CDR3 DNA sequence: TGTGCCAGTAGTATACGGGACAGCTCCTACGAGCAGTACTTC.

The chain joins TRBV7-9 to TRBJ1-1; perhaps TRBD1 as D (6 bases). The CDR3 runs 13 residues. The germline V gene has CDR1 SEHNR and CDR2 FQNEAQ (reference sequence). The V and J ends lost 2 bases and 3 bases respectively, with 7 bases between them. CDR3 region: CASSLNRDTEAFF. The CDR3 DNA follows: TGTGCCAGCAGCTTAAACAGGGACACTGAAGCTTTCTTT.

This clonotype was seen only a few times. The V call is TRBV6-5, the J call TRBJ1-4; D is unclear. The CDR3 runs to 13 residues. Trimming removed 5 bases from V and 4 bases from J, with 8 bases in between. Germline V CDR1 and CDR2: MNHEY, SVGAGI. The chain's CDR3 is CASSQNNNEKLFF. In DNA, the CDR3 is TGTGCCAGCAGTCAAAATAATAATGAAAAACTGTTTTTT.

Worth noting for this clonotype: One junction end does not reproduce the germline sequence, and a read error may be involved. The chain combines TRBV28 with TRBJ1-4; TRBD1 matches 7 bases. Germline CDR1 is MDHEN and CDR2 is SYDVKM. CDR3 length equals 16 residues. The CDR3 DNA reads TGTGCCGGCAGTGGAAGACAGGGTCCCACTAATGAAAAACTGTTTTTT. This encodes CAGSGRQGPTNEKLFF.

At least ten counts were recorded for this clonotype. The chain carries TRBV20-1 and TRBJ2-5; 7 bases fit TRBD2. The CDR3 spans 15 residues. Trimming cost V 1 base and J 1 base; bases outside gene matches: 6. Germline CDR1 is DFQATT and CDR2 is SNEGSKA (reference sequence). The CDR3 loop is CSARVSGRLQETQYF. The CDR3, as DNA: TGCAGTGCTAGAGTTTCCGGGAGGCTCCAAGAGACCCAGTACTTC.

The chain recombines TRBV4-3 with TRBJ2-5; a possible D gene is TRBD2 (6 bases). From germline, CDR1 is LGHNA and CDR2 YSLEER. The V gene lost 3 bases and the J gene lost 3 bases, with 11 bases spanning the gap. This CDR3 has 14 amino acids. The CDR3 spells CASSHEGLKETQYF. The CDR3 nucleotides are TGCGCCAGCAGCCATGAAGGACTAAAAGAGACCCAGTACTTC.

This clonotype showed up just a few times. The chain carries TRBV7-9 and TRBJ1-2; D not resolved. The CDR3 extends over 12 amino acids. The germline V gene has CDR1 SEHNR and CDR2 FQNEAQ (reference sequence). Trimming took off 7 bases at V and 2 bases at J, with 8 bases between the two ends. The CDR3 protein is CASNKENYGYTF. The CDR3, as DNA: TGTGCCAGCAACAAGGAGAACTATGGCTACACCTTC.

This chain uses TRBV7-9 with TRBJ1-1; possibly TRBD1 for D (5 bases). The CDR3 has 17 residues. Germline V gives CDR1 SEHNR, CDR2 FQNEAQ (reference sequence). V was cut by 2 bases and J by 0 bases, with 16 bases left in between. The CDR3 here is CASSLKPGGAMNTEAFF. The DNA for the CDR3 is TGTGCCAGCAGCTTAAAACCTGGCGGGGCCATGAACACTGAAGCTTTCTTT.

This clonotype has a handful of counts. CDR3: CASSHLAGSLAKNIQYF. CDR3 sequence (DNA): TGCGCCAGCAGCCACCTAGCGGGATCGTTAGCCAAAAACATTCAGTACTTC. V gene TRBV4-1 combines with J gene TRBJ2-4, with 9 bases that match TRBD2. V dropped 3 bases and J dropped 0; count of bases not matched to a gene: 6. The CDR3 sequence is 17 residues long. Germline V gene lookup returns CDR1 MGHRA and CDR2 YSYEKL.

Ten or more counts support this clonotype. One junction end disagrees with the germline gene, perhaps due to a read error. The chain combines TRBV29-1 with TRBJ2-5, with D possibly being TRBD2 (6 bases). This CDR3 has 11 residues. Germline assignment: CDR1 SQVTM and CDR2 ANQGSEA. The CDR3: CSLRRGILRFF. CDR3 sequence (DNA): TGCAGCCTCCGGAGGGGCATCCTAAGGTTCTTC. The full variable domain, rest sourced from reference TRBV29-1 and TRBJ2-5, is SAVISQKPSRDICQRGTSLTIQCQVDSQVTMMFWYRQQPGQSLTLIATANQGSEATYESGFVIDKFPISRPNLTFSTLTVSNMSPEDSSIYLCSLRRGILRFFGPGTRLLVL.

This clonotype has more than one count but fewer than ten. V is TRBV7-2 and J is TRBJ2-5; D remains unclear. The V end was cut by 5 bases, the J end by 2 bases, with 9 bases between. The CDR3 loop spans 13 amino acids. Germline loops: CDR1 SGHTA, CDR2 FQGNSA. In nucleotides, the CDR3 is TGTGCCAGCAGCACCCGGGTACAAGAGACCCAGTACTTC. Translating gives CASSTRVQETQYF.

The chain joins TRBV24-1 to TRBJ2-2; maybe TRBD2 (6 bases). Between the trimmed V and J ends, which lost 7 bases and 5 bases, there was a span of 16 bases. This CDR3 comprises 15 residues. CDR1 KGHDR and CDR2 SFDVKD come from the germline V gene. Written as DNA, the CDR3 is TGTGCCACCAGGGACCGGGCTAGCGAGACCGGGGAGCTGTTTTTT. This sequence encodes CATRDRASETGELFF.

This clonotype was detected a few times. The chain couples TRBV6-2 or TRBV6-3 to TRBJ2-4, with D hard to call. The ends were cut back, 2 bases at V and 0 bases at J, with 17 bases in the middle. The CDR3 length is 18 residues. Germline CDR1 is MNHEY and CDR2 is SVGEGT. The CDR3 bases are TGTGCCAGCAGTTACACTTTTCGGTACCACGTAGCCAAAAACATTCAGTACTTC. It encodes CASSYTFRYHVAKNIQYF.

The chain is built from TRBV20-1 and TRBJ2-1; perhaps TRBD2 as D (5 bases). V was cut by 5 bases and J by 1 base, with 24 bases left in between. The CDR3 length is 18 residues. CDR1 is DFQATT, CDR2 SNEGSKA, per germline (reference sequence). CDR3: CSARNPSAEERSYNEQFF. CDR3 nucleotides: TGCAGTGCTCGAAACCCCTCGGCGGAGGAAAGATCCTACAATGAGCAGTTCTTC.

A remark on this clonotype: The junction shows a germline mismatch at one end, possibly a read error. V and J are TRBV6-5 and TRBJ2-5, with 7 bases fitting TRBD1. CDR3 length: 14 amino acids. Germline V lookup: CDR1 MNHEY, CDR2 SVGAGI. The CDR3 region is CASSRGQIQEAQYF. CDR3 nucleotides: TGTGCCAGCAGCCGGGGACAGATCCAAGAGGCCCAGTACTTC.

This chain connects TRBV2 to TRBJ2-5; TRBD1 is a possible D gene (6 bases). The CDR3 contains 13 residues. V dropped 8 bases and J dropped 3 bases, with 13 bases sitting between them. From germline, CDR1 is SNHLY and CDR2 FYNNEI. Here the CDR3 DNA reads TGTGCCAGCCGCTCCGGGACAAAAGAGACCCAGTACTTC. It yields the protein CASRSGTKETQYF.